The entry that follows covers one T cell receptor beta chain sequence. Its antigen is currently unknown. This specimen belongs to a study of cytomegalovirus exposure and HLA in healthy donors. On the study more broadly: An early release of data contained about 85 million unique TCRs, which came from HLA-typed donors.

Findings of the study overall: Specificity for CMV antigens was confirmed in vitro for a few of the CMV-associated chains. Analysis performed later found about 18,000 TCR beta sequences associated with HLA alleles at 0.05 false discovery rate.

As for the donors, each was a healthy bone marrow donor. Amplification used 60 Vbeta primers and 13 Jbeta primers. TCRdb keeps only in-frame clones here, not all; method: immunoSEQ multiplex PCR. The repertoire holds about 180,000 clones, with just under 80% as singletons. This TCR came from a woman aged 30 to 39 in good health and CMV-seronegative. Sequencing was done on a sample of PBMCs.

CDR3 loop: CSVEEKEGAQRYF. Written as DNA, the CDR3 is TGCAGCGTTGAAGAAAAGGAAGGGGCCCAGAGGTACTTC. The chain joins TRBV29-1 to TRBJ2-7; a possible D gene is TRBD1 (5 bases). Deletions cut 0 bases from V and 12 bases from J, with 18 bases between. Per germline, CDR1 SQVTM and CDR2 ANQGSEA. The CDR3 sequence is 13 residues long.